These 21 T cell receptor beta chains came from one sample sequenced in a study of T cell responses to AZD1222 COVID-19 vaccine. Clones were sequenced by immunoSEQ multiplex PCR, and TCRdb holds only the in-frame ones, with some missing. The sample carries approximately 45,000 clones, approximately 90% recorded once. Sample: peripheral blood, taken 28 days after the second AZD1222 dose. The receptor set was obtained from an adult who received the AZD1222 COVID-19 vaccine.

The chain joins TRBV21-1 to TRBJ1-2; the table names TRBD1, a call not compared with the DNA. TRBV21-1 is a listed pseudogene. CDR3 length: 16 amino acids. In DNA, the CDR3 is TGTGCCAGCAGCTTAAGGGGACAGTCCGTGGCGGGTGGCTACACCTTC. Protein sequence: CASSLRGQSVAGGYTF.

Concerning this clone itself: The junction differs from germline at one of its ends, possibly a read error. The V gene is TRBV6-2 or TRBV6-3, the J gene TRBJ2-3; weak D call: TRBD2 (5 bases). This CDR3 has 13 amino acids. The V gene's germline CDR1 is MNHEY and CDR2 SVGEGT. Here the CDR3 reads CASSYMKRSQGLF. As DNA, the CDR3 is TGTGCCAGCAGTTACATGAAGCGGTCTCAAGGCCTTTTT.

The CDR3 sequence is CASSFRQGVDGYTF. The CDR3 region has the DNA TGTGCCAGCAGTTTCAGACAGGGCGTTGATGGCTACACCTTC. The chain recombines TRBV27 with TRBJ1-2, with TRBD1 identical over 7 bases. The ends lost 3 bases at V and 6 bases at J; junction bases unmatched: 7. The CDR3 runs to 14 residues. The germline V gene has CDR1 MNHEY and CDR2 SMNVEV (reference sequence).

The genes are TRBV10-3 and TRBJ1-1; maybe TRBD1 (5 bases). Trimming removed 5 bases from V and 6 bases from J, with 7 bases in between. This CDR3 comprises 11 residues. Germline V gene lookup returns CDR1 ENHRY and CDR2 SYGVKD. The CDR3 spells CAISPGAEAFF. The CDR3 coding sequence is TGTGCCATCAGTCCGGGGGCTGAAGCTTTCTTT.

The CDR3 sequence is CASSQDYNEQFF. DNA for the CDR3: TGTGCCAGCAGTCAGGATTACAATGAGCAGTTCTTC. This chain joins TRBV6-6 and TRBJ2-1; no reliable D call. This CDR3 is 12 amino acids long. The germline gives CDR1 MNHNY, CDR2 SVGAGI (reference sequence). Trimming took 5 bases from V and 4 from J, leaving 6 bases between them.

V gene TRBV5-1 combines with J gene TRBJ2-5; D gene ambiguous. The CDR3 covers 14 residues. V shed 2 bases and J shed 1 base, with 9 bases lying between them. Per the germline V gene, CDR1 is SGHRS and CDR2 is YFSETQ. This CDR3 is CASSFSDPQETQYF. DNA for the CDR3: TGCGCCAGCAGCTTTTCGGACCCCCAAGAGACCCAGTACTTC.

This rearrangement joins TRBV7-6 to TRBJ2-2; TRBD1 aligns across 7 bases. This CDR3 has 15 amino acids. V dropped 5 bases and J dropped 4; count of bases not matched to a gene: 7. CDR1 is SGHVS, CDR2 FNYEAQ, per germline. CDR3 in amino acids: CASSASGGVTGELFF. DNA for the CDR3: TGTGCCAGCAGCGCCTCAGGGGGAGTCACCGGGGAGCTGTTTTTT.

V and J are TRBV7-2 and TRBJ1-2; 10 positions agree with TRBD1. The V and J ends lost 4 bases and 4 bases, in that order; junction bases with no gene match: 3. CDR1 is SGHTA and CDR2 is FQGNSA in the germline V gene. The CDR3 runs to 14 residues. CDR3 in amino acids: CASSYRTGGYGYTF. CDR3 bases: TGTGCCAGCAGCTATAGGACAGGGGGCTATGGCTACACCTTC. The full variable domain, its missing parts supplied by reference TRBV7-2 and TRBJ1-2, is GAGVSQSPSNKVTEKGKDVELRCDPISGHTALYWYRQSLGQGLEFLIYFQGNSAPDKSGLPSDRFSAERTGGSVSTLTIQRTQQEDSAVYLCASSYRTGGYGYTFGSGTRLTVV.

In this sample, this clone turned up once. The V gene is TRBV18, the J gene TRBJ2-7, with D perhaps TRBD1 (6 bases). CDR1 is KGHSH and CDR2 is LQKENI in the germline V gene. CDR3 size: 14 residues. Trimming removed 4 bases at V and 4 bases at J, with 14 bases between. CDR3 protein: CASSRPGQGYEQYF. In DNA form, the CDR3 reads TGTGCCAGCTCACGACCGGGGCAGGGGTACGAGCAGTACTTC. The whole variable domain, filled in from reference TRBV18 and TRBJ2-7, reads NAGVMQNPRHLVRRRGQEARLRCSPMKGHSHVYWYRQLPEEGLKFMVYLQKENIIDESGMPKERFSAEFPKEGPSILRIQQVVRGDSAAYFCASSRPGQGYEQYFGPGTRLTVT.

This rearrangement joins TRBV7-3 to TRBJ2-1, with TRBD2 as a possible D gene (6 bases). This CDR3 is built from 14 residues. V was cut by 9 bases and J by 7 bases, with 19 bases left in between. The germline V gene has CDR1 SGHTA and CDR2 FQGTGA. The CDR3 is CASGAFGGGNEQFF. In nucleotides, the CDR3 is TGTGCCAGTGGGGCCTTCGGGGGTGGGAATGAGCAGTTCTTC. Together with reference TRBV7-3 and TRBJ2-1, the CDR3 gives the full variable domain: GAGVSQTPSNKVTEKGKYVELRCDPISGHTALYWYRQSLGQGPEFLIYFQGTGAADDSGLPNDRFFAVRPEGSVSTLKIQRTERGDSAVYLCASGAFGGGNEQFFGPGTRLTVL.

This sequence joins TRBV3-1 (or the pseudogene TRBV3-2) and TRBJ2-5, with D unclear. In germline, CDR1 is LGHDT, CDR2 YNNKEL (reference sequence). The V gene lost 0 bases and the J gene lost 5 bases, with 4 bases spanning the gap. The CDR3 covers 12 residues. CDR3 DNA: TGTGCCAGCAGCCAAGAGGTGGAGACCCAGTACTTC. This gives the protein CASSQEVETQYF.

Only a few counts were recorded for this clone. The chain carries TRBV18 and TRBJ2-2, with D tentatively TRBD1 (6 bases). Trimming took 4 bases from V and 5 from J, leaving 20 bases between them. CDR1 is KGHSH and CDR2 is LQKENI in the germline V gene. CDR3 length equals 17 residues. CDR3 in DNA: TGTGCCAGCTCACAGGATAATACAGGGATACAAACCGGGGAGCTGTTTTTT. As protein: CASSQDNTGIQTGELFF.

The chain uses TRBV5-4 and TRBJ1-2; possible D gene TRBD1, 6 bases. The V and J ends lost 0 bases and 4 bases respectively, with 10 bases between them. Germline V gene lookup returns CDR1 SGHNT and CDR2 YYREEE (reference sequence). The CDR3 runs to 14 residues. CDR3 DNA: TGTGCCAGCAGCTTGGAGTTGGACAGCTATGGCTACACCTTC. Residues: CASSLELDSYGYTF. Drawing the rest from reference TRBV5-4 and TRBJ1-2, the complete variable domain is ETGVTQSPTHLIKTRGQQVTLRCSSQSGHNTVSWYQQALGQGPQFIFQYYREEENGRGNFPPRFSGLQFPNYSSELNVNALELDDSALYLCASSLELDSYGYTFGSGTRLTVV.

This clone was seen only once. The chain links TRBV27 to TRBJ1-6, with no clear D. The CDR3 contains 14 residues. The germline gives CDR1 MNHEY, CDR2 SMNVEV (reference sequence). Deletions cut 7 bases from V and 5 bases from J, with 12 bases between. The CDR3 DNA reads as TGTGCCAGCAACTTTAGGGCGGATAATTCACCCCTCCACTTT. As protein: CASNFRADNSPLHF.

The chain links TRBV3-1 (or the pseudogene TRBV3-2) to TRBJ1-4; no reliable D call. V shed 4 bases and J shed 0 bases, with 6 bases lying between them. Germline CDR1 LGHDT, CDR2 YNNKEL (reference sequence). There are 14 residues in the CDR3. The chain's CDR3 is CASSPQATNEKLFF. CDR3 DNA sequence: TGTGCCAGCAGCCCTCAAGCAACTAATGAAAAACTGTTTTTT.

The V call is TRBV5-1, the J call TRBJ2-2; TRBD2 matches at 8 bases. This CDR3 comprises 18 residues. V shed 1 base and J 8 bases; nucleotides not matched to a gene: 16. CDR1 and CDR2 (germline): SGHRS, YFSETQ. CDR3 bases: TGCGCCAGCAGCTTGACCGGAGCGGGAGATTATAGACCGGGGGAGCTGTTTTTT. Its protein is CASSLTGAGDYRPGELFF.

The CDR3 DNA reads TGTGCCAGCAGCCAAGGGGTCGACAGTGGCTATGGCTACACCTTC. It codes for CASSQGVDSGYGYTF. The chain carries TRBV3-1 (or the pseudogene TRBV3-2) and TRBJ1-2; TRBD1 might be the D (5 bases). CDR1 is LGHDT, CDR2 YNNKEL, per germline (reference sequence). V shed 1 base and J shed 4 bases, with 13 bases lying between them. This CDR3 is built from 15 residues.

The rearrangement joins TRBV11-1 to TRBJ1-1; no reliable D call. Germline V gene data show CDR1 as SGHAT and CDR2 as FQDESV (reference sequence). Trimming took 3 bases from V and 5 from J, leaving 7 bases between them. This CDR3 has 12 amino acids. CDR3 amino acids: CASSFEVTEAFF. The DNA for the CDR3 is TGTGCCAGCAGCTTTGAAGTTACTGAAGCTTTCTTT. Drawing the rest from reference TRBV11-1 and TRBJ1-1, the complete variable domain is EAEVAQSPRYKITEKSQAVAFWCDPISGHATLYWYRQILGQGPELLVQFQDESVVDDSQLPKDRFSAERLKGVDSTLKIQPAELGDSAMYLCASSFEVTEAFFGQGTRLTVV.

This clone has just one count. The chain couples TRBV6-1 to TRBJ1-6; D ambiguous. Germline CDR1 is MNHNS and CDR2 is SASEGT. The CDR3 has 15 amino acids. V dropped 0 bases and J dropped 10 bases, with 13 bases sitting between them. CDR3 protein: CASSEATRVGSPLHF. Here the CDR3 DNA reads TGTGCCAGCAGTGAAGCGACGAGGGTTGGGTCACCCCTCCACTTT.

This chain links TRBV7-9 with TRBJ1-4; tentative D call: TRBD1 (6 bases). The CDR3 length is 14 residues. The V end lost 5 bases, the J end lost 10 bases, and 17 bases lay between the germline ends. The V gene's germline CDR1 is SEHNR and CDR2 FQNEAQ (reference sequence). The CDR3, as DNA: TGTGCCAGCAGCAATGGGACCACGGGGGCAAAACTGTTTTTT. This gives the protein CASSNGTTGAKLFF. The complete variable domain, with remaining parts taken from reference TRBV7-9 and TRBJ1-4, reads DTGVSQNPRHKITKRGQNVTFRCDPISEHNRLYWYRQTLGQGPEFLTYFQNEAQLEKSRLLSDRFSAERPKGSFSTLEIQRTEQGDSAMYLCASSNGTTGAKLFFGSGTQLSVL.

This clone was recorded only once. The chain couples TRBV6-4 to TRBJ2-3, with D possibly matching TRBD2 (6 bases). V shed 5 bases and J shed 0 bases, with 12 bases lying between them. CDR1 is MRHNA and CDR2 is SNTAGT in the germline V gene. The CDR3 totals 15 residues. Written as DNA, the CDR3 is TGTGCCAGCAGTCCCTCCGGGGGTAGCACAGATACGCAGTATTTT. Translated: CASSPSGGSTDTQYF.